A selection of T cell receptor beta chains follows, all from one sample in a study of blood T cell repertoires in COVID-19. Repertoires were generated with immunoSEQ multiplex PCR, while TCRdb's copy carries only in-frame clones and drops some. This table has around 150,000 clones, under 85% appearing once. Sequences were obtained from peripheral blood. These receptors were collected from a man between 50 and 59 years old with active or convalescent COVID-19. Each CDR3 is given with its conserved first and last residue. A D gene is named only where the DNA matches it firmly. Not every row has a clone size; where given, it reads once, few, many or a size class.

>TRBV28|-|TRBJ1-2|TRBD1
CASSLRTGGSYGYTF
TGTGCCAGCAGTCTCCGGACAGGGGGCAGCTATGGCTACACCTTC
>TRBV11-2|-|TRBJ2-7|-
CASSLYRPRSYEQYF
TGTGCCAGCAGCTTGTACAGACCCCGTTCCTACGAGCAGTACTTC
>TRBV3-1/TRBV3-2|-|TRBJ1-4|TRBD1
CVSSQESTGIEKLFF
TGTGTCAGCAGCCAAGAATCGACAGGGATTGAAAAACTGTTTTTT
>TRBV4-1|-|TRBJ1-1|-
CASSQLQGNTEAFF
TGCGCCAGCAGCCAATTACAGGGAAACACTGAAGCTTTCTTT
>TRBV6-6|once|TRBJ2-5|-
CASRTTGNQETQYF
TGTGCCAGCAGGACAACGGGAAACCAAGAGACCCAGTACTTC
>TRBV15|few|TRBJ1-1|TRBD1
CATSRDYTGGTEAFF
TGTGCCACCAGCAGAGATTATACAGGGGGGACTGAAGCTTTCTTT
>TRBV5-1|-|TRBJ1-1|-
CASSLGGQLNTEAFF
TGCGCCAGCAGCTTGGGAGGACAGCTGAACACTGAAGCTTTCTTT
>TRBV3-1/TRBV3-2|once|TRBJ1-2|TRBD1
CASSLQTGGFIGGYGYTF
TGTGCCAGCAGCCTTCAGACAGGGGGTTTCATAGGAGGATATGGCTACACCTTC
>TRBV7-2|-|TRBJ2-3|TRBD2
CASLVGLARSTDTQYF
TGTGCCAGCCTGGTGGGACTAGCGCGGAGCACAGATACGCAGTATTTT
>TRBV10-3|-|TRBJ2-6|TRBD1
CAITRDRDFPPSGANVLTF
TGTGCCATCACCAGGGACAGGGATTTCCCTCCATCTGGGGCCAACGTCCTGACTTTC
>TRBV29-1|-|TRBJ2-3|TRBD1
CSVEEQGADTQYF
TGCAGCGTTGAAGAACAGGGGGCAGATACGCAGTATTTT
>TRBV2|-|TRBJ2-1|TRBD1
CASGTGPYNEQFF
TGTGCCAGCGGGACAGGGCCCTACAATGAGCAGTTCTTC
>TRBV30|-|TRBJ2-3|-
CAWTSRSTDTQYF
TGTGCCTGGACTAGCCGTAGCACAGATACGCAGTATTTT
>TRBV18|-|TRBJ1-1|TRBD1
CASSPGQGEAFF
TGTGCCAGCTCACCAGGACAGGGTGAAGCTTTCTTT
>TRBV7-9|-|TRBJ2-2|TRBD1
CASSNTAGTGTGELFF
TGTGCCAGCAGCAACACTGCCGGGACAGGGACCGGGGAGCTGTTTTTT
>TRBV27|-|TRBJ2-1|-
CASSLSAGEQFF
TGTGCCAGCAGTTTATCTGCGGGTGAGCAGTTCTTC
>TRBV19|-|TRBJ2-7|TRBD2
CASRLSGNDEQYF
TGTGCCAGTAGACTTAGCGGGAACGACGAGCAGTACTTC
>TRBV2|-|TRBJ2-7|TRBD1
CASRDPGQGGYEQYF
TGTGCCAGCAGAGACCCGGGACAGGGTGGCTACGAGCAGTACTTC
>TRBV11-3|-|TRBJ2-7|TRBD2
CASSLGGGSAYEQYF
TGTGCCAGCAGCTTAGGGGGCGGGAGCGCTTACGAGCAGTACTTC
>TRBV27|-|TRBJ2-7|TRBD1
CASSLLGTGHYEQYF
TGTGCCAGCAGTTTACTAGGGACAGGGCACTACGAGCAGTACTTC
>TRBV4-1|-|TRBJ2-7|-
CASSQDPGGTATYEQYF
TGCGCCAGCAGCCAAGATCCTGGGGGGACAGCCACCTACGAGCAGTACTTC
>TRBV28|-|TRBJ2-1|-
CASTRDSIMKNEQFF
TGTGCCAGCACCCGGGACTCTATTATGAAAAATGAGCAGTTCTTC